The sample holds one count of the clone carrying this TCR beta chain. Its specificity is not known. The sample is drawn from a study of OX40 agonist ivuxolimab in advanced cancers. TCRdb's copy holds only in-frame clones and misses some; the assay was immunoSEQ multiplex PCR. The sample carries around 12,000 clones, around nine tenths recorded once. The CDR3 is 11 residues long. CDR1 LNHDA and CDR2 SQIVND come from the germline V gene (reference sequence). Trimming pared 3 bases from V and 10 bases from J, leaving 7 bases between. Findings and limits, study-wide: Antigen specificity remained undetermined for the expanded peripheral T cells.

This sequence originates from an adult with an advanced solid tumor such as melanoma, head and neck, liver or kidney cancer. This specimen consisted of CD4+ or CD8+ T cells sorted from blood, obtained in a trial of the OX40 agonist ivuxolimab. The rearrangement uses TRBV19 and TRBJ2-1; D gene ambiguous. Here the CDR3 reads CASSIDAEQFF. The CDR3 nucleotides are TGTGCCAGTAGTATTGATGCGGAGCAGTTCTTC.